Listed below are T cell receptor beta chains from one sample, sequenced in a study of CD8+ T cells in alopecia areata. TCRdb keeps only in-frame clones here, not all; method: immunoSEQ multiplex PCR. The sample includes about 190,000 clones, just under 65% of them seen just once. The material was CD4+ T cells sorted from blood, obtained around week 50, from a patient treated with tofacitinib. The receptor source for this set is a human donor with alopecia areata. Each CDR3 is given with its conserved first and last residue.

v_gene: TRBV7-7
j_gene: TRBJ1-5
CDR3aa: CASSSAQPQHF

v_gene: TRBV30
j_gene: TRBJ1-2
CDR3aa: CAWSPGQGYYGYTF

v_gene: TRBV7-2
j_gene: TRBJ2-6
CDR3aa: CASSPRTVPSGANVLTF

v_gene: TRBV7-8
j_gene: TRBJ2-6
CDR3aa: CASSLERLSGANVLTF

v_gene: TRBV7-3
j_gene: TRBJ1-6
CDR3aa: CASSPGTATSPLHF

v_gene: TRBV10-1
j_gene: TRBJ2-5
CDR3aa: CASSWGPFETQYF

v_gene: TRBV18
j_gene: TRBJ2-3
CDR3aa: CASSPEDMRGLDTQYF

v_gene: TRBV7-2
j_gene: TRBJ2-6
CDR3aa: CASSSGSSPGANVLTF

v_gene: TRBV5-1
j_gene: TRBJ1-4
CDR3aa: CASSLEGQGSEKLFF

v_gene: TRBV29-1
j_gene: TRBJ2-3
CDR3aa: CSVAGQDTDTQYF

v_gene: TRBV2
j_gene: TRBJ1-1
CDR3aa: CASIQEATLESEAFF

v_gene: TRBV29-1
j_gene: TRBJ2-3
CDR3aa: CSVRSGGKDTQYF

v_gene: TRBV7-2
j_gene: TRBJ2-1
CDR3aa: CASSPSNGVNEQFF

v_gene: TRBV4-3
j_gene: TRBJ1-1
CDR3aa: CASSQEGWTGGAFF

v_gene: TRBV29-1
j_gene: TRBJ2-1
CDR3aa: CSVATRLAGGSSSYNEQFF

v_gene: TRBV7-2
j_gene: TRBJ1-5
CDR3aa: CASSAGPNQPQHF

v_gene: TRBV29-1
j_gene: TRBJ1-2
CDR3aa: CSAPVGDYGYTF

v_gene: TRBV2
j_gene: TRBJ2-7
CDR3aa: CASRDTGDYEQYF

v_gene: TRBV2
j_gene: TRBJ2-7
CDR3aa: CASRGDGGIYEQYF

v_gene: TRBV5-1
j_gene: TRBJ2-1
CDR3aa: CASSLVSNEQFF

v_gene: TRBV10-1
j_gene: TRBJ2-3
CDR3aa: CASSDGTSGGAGDTQYF

v_gene: TRBV10-3
j_gene: TRBJ1-1
CDR3aa: CAIRAIQPNTEAFF

v_gene: TRBV6-1
j_gene: TRBJ2-2
CDR3aa: CAISVTAGAVTGELFF

v_gene: TRBV30
j_gene: TRBJ1-5
CDR3aa: CAWSVSGTAYSNQPQHF

v_gene: TRBV6-5
j_gene: TRBJ2-3
CDR3aa: CASSRWATSTDTQYF

v_gene: TRBV7-2
j_gene: TRBJ1-5
CDR3aa: CASSLNRGMPQHF

v_gene: TRBV30
j_gene: TRBJ2-1
CDR3aa: CASGQGGGEQFF

v_gene: TRBV4-3
j_gene: TRBJ2-7
CDR3aa: CASSLRQEAKQYF

v_gene: TRBV4-2
j_gene: TRBJ1-5
CDR3aa: CASSQEPDQPQHF

v_gene: TRBV20-1
j_gene: TRBJ2-7
CDR3aa: CSASRGYEQYF

v_gene: TRBV6-6
j_gene: TRBJ2-7
CDR3aa: CASSYGANSYEQYF

v_gene: TRBV5-1
j_gene: TRBJ2-2
CDR3aa: CASSLKFSGELFF

v_gene: TRBV4-3
j_gene: TRBJ2-2
CDR3aa: CASSQGRQGNAGELFF

v_gene: TRBV4-3
j_gene: TRBJ2-7
CDR3aa: CASSQDARADYEQYF

v_gene: TRBV10-3
j_gene: TRBJ1-2
CDR3aa: CAISEIGGNYGYTF

v_gene: TRBV29-1
j_gene: TRBJ2-1
CDR3aa: CSAGFLSSYNEQFF

v_gene: TRBV7-2
j_gene: TRBJ2-2
CDR3aa: CASSSTSGGNTGELFF

v_gene: TRBV7-2
j_gene: TRBJ2-3
CDR3aa: CASSSVGYTDTQYF

v_gene: TRBV27
j_gene: TRBJ2-7
CDR3aa: CASARQGGSNEQYF

v_gene: TRBV7-3
j_gene: TRBJ2-3
CDR3aa: CASSSGLPTDTQYF

v_gene: TRBV29-1
j_gene: TRBJ1-2
CDR3aa: CSVEVQGNYGYTF

v_gene: TRBV11-1
j_gene: TRBJ1-1
CDR3aa: CASSLAGRGNTEAFF

v_gene: TRBV5-1
j_gene: TRBJ2-5
CDR3aa: CASSLDGRGTQYF

v_gene: TRBV15
j_gene: TRBJ2-1
CDR3aa: CATSTDTGSEQFF

v_gene: TRBV5-4
j_gene: TRBJ1-4
CDR3aa: CASSPTVGAEKLFF

v_gene: TRBV5-6
j_gene: TRBJ2-7
CDR3aa: CASSDSGVRTGDEQYF

v_gene: TRBV5-1
j_gene: TRBJ2-5
CDR3aa: CASSSPAGPQETQYF

v_gene: TRBV29-1
j_gene: TRBJ1-2
CDR3aa: CVAGQGLGYTF

v_gene: TRBV29-1
j_gene: TRBJ1-2
CDR3aa: CSVAPSRVGGYTF

v_gene: TRBV25-1
j_gene: TRBJ2-1
CDR3aa: CAVAFSSYNEQFF

v_gene: TRBV30
j_gene: TRBJ2-5
CDR3aa: CARDIEETQYF

v_gene: TRBV4-3
j_gene: TRBJ1-1
CDR3aa: CASSKWAREDEAFF

v_gene: TRBV7-8
j_gene: TRBJ1-2
CDR3aa: CASRYAAGGRDGYTF

v_gene: TRBV4-3
j_gene: TRBJ2-2
CDR3aa: CASSQAGPGELFF

v_gene: TRBV11-2
j_gene: TRBJ2-7
CDR3aa: CASSSGVVGYEQYF

v_gene: TRBV29-1
j_gene: TRBJ2-5
CDR3aa: CSVPSALQETQYF